Listed below are T cell receptor beta chains from one sample, sequenced in a study of beta chain features in type 1 diabetes. Method: immunoSEQ multiplex PCR; TCRdb's copy keeps in-frame clones and lacks some. The table includes about half a million clones, 25% to 35% detected once. Sequenced material: naive CD4+ T cells from blood. These receptor sequences come from a man younger than 30 in good health. Each CDR3 is given with its conserved first and last residue. A D gene is named only where the DNA matches it firmly. Size is omitted from some rows. Given values are once, few, many or a class for expanded clones.

abundance,j_gene,v_gene,d_gene,CDR3aa,CDR3nt
few,TRBJ2-5,TRBV5-1,TRBD2,CASSFKAGDETQYF,TGCGCCAGCAGCTTCAAGGCGGGGGATGAGACCCAGTACTTC
few,TRBJ1-4,TRBV29-1,-,CSVPSGVDNEKLFF,TGCAGCGTCCCTAGCGGGGTCGATAATGAAAAACTGTTTTTT
-,TRBJ1-2,TRBV7-2,-,CASSLREHYYGYTF,TGTGCCAGCAGCTTACGGGAGCACTACTATGGCTACACCTTC
-,TRBJ1-2,TRBV29-1,-,CSVTTSAYGYTF,TGCAGCGTTACGACCAGCGCCTATGGCTACACCTTC
few,TRBJ1-1,TRBV6-5,-,CASSSGQKQNTEAFF,TGTGCCAGCAGTTCCGGACAGAAACAGAACACTGAAGCTTTCTTT
-,TRBJ2-3,TRBV9,-,CASSVDTGGTDTQYF,TGTGCCAGCAGCGTAGATACGGGAGGCACAGATACGCAGTATTTT
few,TRBJ2-1,TRBV28,-,CASSSKTLSSYNEQFF,TGTGCCAGCAGCTCAAAGACGCTGAGCTCCTACAATGAGCAGTTCTTC
-,TRBJ2-3,TRBV14,-,CASSQWTGTDTQYF,TGTGCCAGCAGCCAATGGACAGGCACAGATACGCAGTATTTT
-,TRBJ2-2,TRBV7-8,-,CASSPRTVNTGELFF,TGTGCCAGCAGCCCGAGGACAGTGAACACCGGGGAGCTGTTTTTT
-,TRBJ2-7,TRBV4-3,TRBD2,CASSQDVRLAEYF,TGCGCCAGCAGCCAAGATGTCCGGCTAGCGGAGTACTTC
few,TRBJ2-3,TRBV7-9,TRBD2,CASSFLAGGLTDTQYF,TGTGCCAGCAGTTTCCTAGCGGGAGGGCTCACAGATACGCAGTATTTT
-,TRBJ2-7,TRBV6-1,TRBD1,CASSRQGTEQYF,TGTGCCAGCAGCAGACAGGGTACGGAGCAGTACTTC
few,TRBJ2-3,TRBV30,-,CASERDTQYF,TGTGCCTCGGAACGGGATACGCAGTATTTT
-,TRBJ2-7,TRBV4-3,TRBD2,CASSQNALAELAYEQYF,TGCGCCAGCAGCCAAAACGCTCTAGCGGAGCTCGCCTACGAGCAGTACTTC
few,TRBJ1-1,TRBV29-1,TRBD1,CSVGKGQGGEAFF,TGCAGCGTCGGGAAGGGACAAGGGGGCGAAGCTTTCTTT
-,TRBJ1-1,TRBV30,TRBD1,CAWSENTGEGAFF,TGTGCCTGGAGTGAAAATACAGGGGAAGGAGCTTTCTTT
-,TRBJ2-3,TRBV7-2,-,CASSSRGTTDTQYF,TGTGCCAGCAGCTCCCGGGGCACGACAGATACGCAGTATTTT
few,TRBJ2-1,TRBV7-2,TRBD2,CASSLARTTSGAYNEQFF,TGTGCCAGCAGCTTAGCTCGAACGACTAGCGGGGCCTACAATGAGCAGTTCTTC
-,TRBJ2-1,TRBV9,TRBD2,CASSVGGSPSSGSFYNEQFF,TGTGCCAGCAGCGTAGGAGGATCCCCGTCAAGCGGGAGCTTCTACAATGAGCAGTTCTTC
few,TRBJ2-1,TRBV5-1,TRBD2,CASSLGLAGAAYNEQFF,TGCGCCAGCAGCCTCGGACTAGCGGGAGCGGCCTACAATGAGCAGTTCTTC
few,TRBJ2-7,TRBV18,TRBD2,CASSPPDGGLAGVISYEQYF,TGTGCCAGCTCACCACCGGATGGAGGACTAGCGGGCGTCATCTCCTACGAGCAGTACTTC
-,TRBJ2-4,TRBV11-2,-,CASSSGKNIQYF,TGTGCCAGCAGCTCCGGGAAAAACATTCAGTACTTC
few,TRBJ1-1,TRBV30,-,CAYTGSRGTEAFF,TGTGCCTACACTGGATCCCGCGGCACTGAAGCTTTCTTT
-,TRBJ1-2,TRBV15,-,CATSAGRPRDYGYTF,TGTGCCACCAGCGCGGGCCGCCCCCGGGACTATGGCTACACCTTC
few,TRBJ2-5,TRBV7-3,-,CASSLTRGTQYF,TGTGCCAGCAGCTTAACCAGGGGGACCCAGTACTTC
few,TRBJ2-1,TRBV28,TRBD2,CASSFLAGGRNEQFF,TGTGCCAGCAGTTTTCTAGCGGGAGGGCGTAATGAGCAGTTCTTC
few,TRBJ1-2,TRBV7-9,TRBD1,CASSLFDRAGYTF,TGTGCCAGCAGCCTGTTCGACAGGGCCGGCTACACCTTC
-,TRBJ2-4,TRBV7-2,TRBD1,CASSLKGADIQYF,TGTGCCAGCAGCTTAAAGGGGGCTGACATTCAGTACTTC
few,TRBJ2-5,TRBV7-9,-,CASSLSGHWQETQYF,TGTGCCAGCAGCTTAAGCGGGCACTGGCAAGAGACCCAGTACTTC
-,TRBJ2-7,TRBV30,TRBD1,CAWRTGAHYEQYF,TGTGCCTGGAGGACAGGGGCCCACTACGAGCAGTACTTC
-,TRBJ1-5,TRBV7-2,-,CASSPASHSGQPQHF,TGTGCCAGCAGCCCCGCATCGCATAGCGGGCAGCCCCAGCATTTT
-,TRBJ2-4,TRBV5-4,-,CASSLVWQGKNIQYF,TGTGCCAGCAGCTTGGTGTGGCAGGGGAAAAACATTCAGTACTTC
few,TRBJ1-1,TRBV15,-,CATSREPGMNTEAFF,TGTGCCACCAGCAGAGAGCCGGGTATGAACACTGAAGCTTTCTTT
-,TRBJ1-1,TRBV30,-,CAWSRRENTEAFF,TGTGCCTGGAGTCGGAGGGAGAACACTGAAGCTTTCTTT
-,TRBJ2-2,TRBV4-1,-,CASSNTGELFF,TGCGCCAGCAGTAATACCGGGGAGCTGTTTTTT
few,TRBJ2-7,TRBV30,-,CAWTQSSYEQYF,TGTGCCTGGACGCAGAGCTCCTACGAGCAGTACTTC
few,TRBJ2-1,TRBV7-9,TRBD2,CASSSGLAGGIVGDEQFF,TGTGCCAGCAGCTCCGGACTAGCGGGAGGGATCGTAGGCGATGAGCAGTTCTTC
-,TRBJ1-2,TRBV29-1,TRBD1,CSVEDRGPNGYTF,TGCAGCGTTGAAGACAGGGGGCCGAATGGCTACACCTTC
few,TRBJ2-7,TRBV29-1,-,CSAGGQYEQYF,TGCAGCGCAGGAGGACAATACGAGCAGTACTTC
few,TRBJ2-3,TRBV18,-,CASSPAGSTDTQYF,TGTGCCAGCTCACCGGCCGGATCCACAGATACGCAGTATTTT
-,TRBJ2-5,TRBV29-1,TRBD1,CSVDQGAVEQYF,TGCAGCGTTGACCAGGGGGCCGTGGAGCAGTACTTC
-,TRBJ1-4,TRBV29-1,-,CSVEEQAGEKLFF,TGCAGCGTTGAGGAACAGGCGGGTGAAAAACTGTTTTTT
few,TRBJ2-1,TRBV9,TRBD2,CASSLTSGIYNEQFF,TGTGCCAGCAGCTTAACTAGCGGGATCTACAATGAGCAGTTCTTC
once,TRBJ2-5,TRBV7-2,-,CASSLLAGETQYF,TGTGCCAGCAGCTTACTGGCCGGAGAGACCCAGTACTTC
few,TRBJ1-5,TRBV19,-,CASTRSRGGNQPQHF,TGTGCCAGTACAAGGTCCCGGGGAGGCAATCAGCCCCAGCATTTT
few,TRBJ2-5,TRBV30,TRBD2,CAWTSGRAIRETQYF,TGTGCCTGGACTAGCGGGAGGGCCATCCGAGAGACCCAGTACTTC
few,TRBJ1-1,TRBV11-3,-,CASSLEFRTEAFF,TGTGCCAGCAGCTTAGAGTTCCGGACTGAAGCTTTCTTT
-,TRBJ2-7,TRBV27,-,CASSSWGYEQYF,TGTGCCAGCAGCTCATGGGGGTACGAGCAGTACTTC
-,TRBJ2-7,TRBV30,TRBD1,CAWSRDRGSSYEQYF,TGTGCCTGGAGCCGCGACAGGGGAAGCTCCTACGAGCAGTACTTC
few,TRBJ2-3,TRBV10-3,-,CAAVTEPSTDTQYF,TGTGCCGCAGTGACGGAACCTAGCACAGATACGCAGTATTTT
-,TRBJ2-2,TRBV29-1,-,CSVEGNANTGELFF,TGCAGCGTTGAAGGGAATGCGAACACCGGGGAGCTGTTTTTT
few,TRBJ2-5,TRBV28,-,CASSFFEETQYF,TGTGCCAGCAGTTTTTTCGAGGAGACCCAGTACTTC
-,TRBJ2-5,TRBV29-1,TRBD1,CSVVGTEETQYF,TGCAGCGTTGTAGGGACAGAAGAGACCCAGTACTTC
-,TRBJ1-5,TRBV29-1,TRBD1,CSVGTGGDQPQHF,TGCAGCGTTGGGACAGGGGGGGATCAGCCCCAGCATTTT